The clone carrying this T cell receptor (beta chain) has ten or more counts. The sample originates from a study of kidney transplant recipient with SARS-CoV-2 infection. TCRdb itself ran the reads through MiXCR, one entry per CDR3 protein. Seen here are 200,000 to 300,000 distinct CDR3 sequences, 29% observed once, and the top ten hold under 9.5%. V gave up 6 bases and J gave up 10 bases; unmatched junction bases: 11. Germline loops: CDR1 ENHRY, CDR2 SYGVKD. This CDR3 region has 14 residues. The clonotype originates from a male patient in his 30s who had COVID-19 and was a kidney transplant recipient. A share of the T cells may be of graft donor origin. This specimen consisted of a blood sample, obtained at baseline and between days 110 and 120 from a kidney transplant recipient. The chain links TRBV10-3 to TRBJ1-3, with 8 positions matching TRBD1. The CDR3 loop is CAISDHGTGRTIYF. Written as DNA, the CDR3 is TGTGCCATCAGCGACCATGGGACAGGACGAACCATATATTTT.